The 13 T cell receptor beta chains given below trace back to one sample, sequenced in a study of T cells in Graves' hyperthyroidism and ophthalmopathy. Researchers took RNA transcripts and amplified the TCR beta CDR3 regions from them. The HTBI primer set served for first-round RT-PCR of the TCR CDR3. Using its own MiXCR run on the multiplex PCR reads, TCRdb lists one record per CDR3 protein. This table has about 410,000 distinct CDR3 sequences, approximately 15% appearing once. Specimen: blood. The receptors shown here come from a man younger than 30 with Graves' ophthalmopathy.

This clonotype was observed a few times. CDR3 nucleotides: TGCGCCAGCAGCAGGTCTAGCGGGGGGCTTCAAGAGACCCAGTACTTC. Encoded protein: CASSRSSGGLQETQYF. V is TRBV5-1 and J is TRBJ2-5, with 11 positions matching TRBD2. Trimming at V came to 4 bases and at J to 2 bases, leaving 7 bases not matched to a gene. Germline V gene data show CDR1 as SGHRS and CDR2 as YFSETQ. This CDR3 is built from 16 residues.

The sample holds many counts of this clonotype. The chain couples TRBV30 to TRBJ2-3, with TRBD1 as a possible D gene (7 bases). In germline, CDR1 is GTSNPN, CDR2 SVGIG (reference sequence). Trimming cost V 2 bases and J 2 bases, with 14 bases left between them. CDR3 length: 15 residues. The chain's CDR3 is CAWSWDSGHTDTQYF. CDR3 nucleotides: TGTGCCTGGAGTTGGGACAGCGGGCACACAGATACGCAGTATTTT.

This clonotype was seen at least ten times. The V call is TRBV5-6, the J call TRBJ1-2; no reliable D call. The germline gives CDR1 SGHDT, CDR2 YYEEEE. The CDR3 length is 16 residues. Trimming stripped 0 bases from V and 4 bases from J, with 16 bases between. CDR3 sequence: CASSLAARELSYGYTF. CDR3 DNA sequence: TGTGCCAGCAGCTTGGCTGCGCGGGAGCTCTCCTATGGCTACACCTTC.

This clonotype has ten or more counts. The V gene is TRBV24-1, the J gene TRBJ1-3; D ambiguous. The CDR3 extends over 12 amino acids. CDR1 is KGHDR, CDR2 SFDVKD, per germline. V was clipped by 3 bases and J by 4 bases, with 3 bases between them. The CDR3 nucleotides are TGTGCCACCAGTGATGGGGGAAACACCATATATTTT. Protein product: CATSDGGNTIYF.

This clonotype was detected many times. The V call is TRBV6-5, the J call TRBJ1-5, with D unresolved. The CDR3 covers 14 residues. CDR1 and CDR2 (germline): MNHEY, SVGAGI. Trimming left V 2 bases short and J 2 bases short, with 7 bases between. DNA for the CDR3: TGTGCCAGCAGTTACGCCGAGGGCAATCAGCCCCAGCATTTT. Its translation is CASSYAEGNQPQHF.

The table lists this clonotype with a few counts. V gene TRBV19 combines with J gene TRBJ1-5, with D perhaps matching TRBD1 (6 bases). CDR1 is LNHDA, CDR2 SQIVND, per germline (reference sequence). Trimming removed 7 bases from V and 1 base from J, with 14 bases in between. The CDR3 runs 15 residues. This CDR3 reads CASKVNRASNQPQHF. CDR3 nucleotides: TGTGCCAGTAAGGTTAACAGGGCGAGCAATCAGCCCCAGCATTTT.

The chain links TRBV6-1 to TRBJ2-4; D is unresolved. Germline assignment: CDR1 MNHNS and CDR2 SASEGT. Deletions cut 5 bases from V and 1 base from J, with 9 bases between. The length of the CDR3 is 14 residues. The CDR3 spells CASSPPAAKNIQYF. The CDR3 DNA sequence: TGTGCCAGCAGTCCCCCCGCGGCCAAAAACATTCAGTACTTC.

The chain couples TRBV3-1 to TRBJ2-5; D gene ambiguous. Trimming took 1 base from V and 7 from J, leaving 4 bases between them. In germline, CDR1 is LGHDT, CDR2 YNNKEL (reference sequence). The CDR3 has 11 amino acids. CDR3 amino acids: CASSQGGTQYF. CDR3 bases: TGTGCCAGCAGCCAAGGTGGGACCCAGTACTTC.

This clonotype occurred many times. The V gene is TRBV12-3 or TRBV12-4, the J gene TRBJ2-5, with a weak D call TRBD2 (5 bases). V was clipped by 0 bases and J by 5 bases, with 10 bases between them. The CDR3 is 14 amino acids. CDR3 amino acids: CASSLATRGETQYF. CDR3 sequence (DNA): TGTGCCAGCAGTTTAGCAACGCGCGGGGAGACCCAGTACTTC.

This sequence joins TRBV20-1 and TRBJ1-1; D unresolved. This CDR3 contains 15 residues. Germline CDR1 reads DFQATT; CDR2 reads SNEGSKA (reference sequence). The ends were cut back, 5 bases at V and 1 base at J, with 17 bases in the middle. CDR3 DNA: TGCAGTGCTCCCGAGGAAGGGCTGGGGAACACTGAAGCTTTCTTT. Its protein product is CSAPEEGLGNTEAFF.

V gene TRBV4-3 combines with J gene TRBJ1-1; possible D gene TRBD1, 6 bases. Between the trimmed V and J ends, which lost 0 bases and 6 bases, there was a span of 11 bases. This CDR3 region has 14 residues. The germline gives CDR1 LGHNA, CDR2 YSLEER. The CDR3 region is CASSQEGGIPEAFF. CDR3 DNA sequence: TGCGCCAGCAGCCAAGAAGGGGGGATCCCTGAAGCTTTCTTT.

The sample holds many counts of this clonotype. This chain uses TRBV15 with TRBJ1-1; D gene unclear. Trimming cost V 0 bases and J 6 bases, with 17 bases left between them. CDR1 and CDR2 (germline): LNHNV, YYDKDF (reference sequence). The CDR3 spans 16 residues. In DNA form, the CDR3 reads TGTGCCACCAGCAGAGAAAGGTCTGGGAGGTCGGCTGAAGCTTTCTTT. As protein: CATSRERSGRSAEAFF.

This clonotype has at least ten counts. The rearrangement uses TRBV7-2 and TRBJ2-5; D gene ambiguous. This CDR3 region has 13 residues. The V gene's germline CDR1 is SGHTA and CDR2 FQGNSA. V was clipped by 2 bases and J by 3 bases, with 7 bases between them. The DNA of the CDR3 is TGTGCCAGCAGCTTATGGATGGAAGAGACCCAGTACTTC. Translating it yields CASSLWMEETQYF.